This record looks at one T cell receptor (beta chain) sequence and its context. Its matching antigen is unknown. Though nominally healthy at sampling, donors likely had unrecorded immune exposures. PCR primers comprised 60 Vbeta and 13 Jbeta primers. The protocol was immunoSEQ multiplex PCR, while the TCRdb copy is restricted to in-frame clones and leaves out a portion. The sample yields about 150,000 clones, 80% to 90% seen once. The data were taken from a study of cytomegalovirus exposure and HLA in healthy donors. Looking at the study overall: A previous analysis identified 95 million to 140 million unique TCR beta sequences derived from roughly 180 million T cells. Study outcomes and limitations: V- and J-gene trimming of TCR beta was linked (in a later analysis) to a missense DCLRE1C variant.

The receptor's source is a woman aged 35 to 49 in good health and CMV-seropositive. Input material: PBMCs.

CDR3: CAWSGQIRVSPLHF. The CDR3 DNA is TGTGCCTGGAGTGGACAGATTCGGGTTTCACCCCTCCACTTT. The chain combines TRBV30 with TRBJ1-6, with TRBD1 as a possible D gene (5 bases). This CDR3 is 14 amino acids long. The V gene lost 1 base and the J gene lost 9 bases, with 13 bases spanning the gap. The V gene's germline CDR1 is GTSNPN and CDR2 SVGIG (reference sequence).